This TCR beta chain was obtained from a study of shared clonotypes between healthy human individuals. The CDR3 sequence is 15 residues long. J gave up 5 bases and V 6 bases, and 11 bases lay outside the gene matches. CDR1 and CDR2 (germline): SGHRS, YFSETQ. The repertoire was sequenced with immunoSEQ multiplex PCR; TCRdb's copy has only in-frame clones and lacks some. The sample yields approximately 1.5 million clones, 97% to 99% seen once. The chain joins TRBV5-1 to TRBJ2-1; 7 bases line up with TRBD2. The origin of this receptor is a man aged 25 to 45 in good health. The source material was naive CD4+ T cells sorted from blood. Subset of the sample: CD45RA+ positively selected. The CDR3 region has the DNA TGCGCCAGCACCCGGGGGGTAGGTTCTAACAATGAGCAGTTCTTC. Amino acid sequence: CASTRGVGSNNEQFF. Supplemented by reference TRBV5-1 and TRBJ2-1, the full variable domain reads KAGVTQTPRYLIKTRGQQVTLSCSPISGHRSVSWYQQTPGQGLQFLFEYFSETQRNKGNFPGRFSGRQFSNSRSEMNVSTLELGDSALYLCASTRGVGSNNEQFFGPGTRLTVL.